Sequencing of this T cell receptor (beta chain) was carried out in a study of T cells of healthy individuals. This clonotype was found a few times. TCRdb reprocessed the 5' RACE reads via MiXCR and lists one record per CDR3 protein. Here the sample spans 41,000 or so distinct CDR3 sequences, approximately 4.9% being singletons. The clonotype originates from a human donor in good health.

CDR3 in DNA: TGTGCCAGCACCGTGGGGGGGTACGGAAACACCATATATTTT. It translates to CASTVGGYGNTIYF. The gene calls are TRBV11-2 and TRBJ1-3; possibly TRBD1 for D (5 bases). V was clipped by 7 bases and J by 4 bases, with 14 bases between them. Germline V gene data show CDR1 as SGHAT and CDR2 as FQNNGV. CDR3 size: 14 residues.